This T cell receptor (beta chain) was identified during a study of shared clonotypes between healthy human individuals. The study's findings and limits: Investigators collected only blood, and repertoires in tissues likely differ.

Looked up from germline, CDR1 is SGHVS and CDR2 is FQNEAQ. The CDR3 length is 15 residues. V was clipped by 4 bases and J by 4 bases, with 16 bases between them. The assay was carried out at the deep level. Sequencing used immunoSEQ multiplex PCR; TCRdb keeps in-frame clones, though not all of them. The profile shows some 790,000 clones, just under 75% of them singletons. Concerning this clone: Its specificity is not known.

V is TRBV7-8 and J is TRBJ1-2, with D maybe TRBD1 (5 bases). The sequence was collected from a woman aged 25 to 39 in good health. The source material was memory CD4+ T cells sorted from blood. Subset defined: CD45RA-negative fraction. CDR3 DNA sequence: TGTGCCAGCAGCTCCCCCACACAGGAGTCCTATGGCTACACCTTC. Residues: CASSSPTQESYGYTF.